Listed below are T cell receptor beta chains from one sample, sequenced in a study of cytomegalovirus exposure and HLA in healthy donors. TCRdb keeps only in-frame clones here, not all; method: immunoSEQ multiplex PCR. This table holds 160,000 or so clones, more than 70% found once. Material: PBMCs. The receptors were sampled from a man aged 18 to 30 in good health and CMV-seronegative. Both conserved end residues are part of each CDR3. Each record gives: V gene, J gene, D gene, CDR3 length, clone size, CDR3 protein, CDR3 DNA. D genes are given only for firm matches. Only part of the rows carry a size: once, few, many, or a class if the clone is expanded.

v_gene: TRBV6-5; j_gene: TRBJ1-2; d_gene: .; len: 12; abundance: .; CDR3aa: CASSYRGSGYTF; CDR3nt: TGTGCCAGCAGTTACAGAGGTTCTGGCTACACCTTC
v_gene: TRBV10-1; j_gene: TRBJ2-2; d_gene: TRBD1; len: 17; abundance: .; CDR3aa: CASSSVLTGPITGELFF; CDR3nt: TGCGCCAGCAGCTCCGTGCTGACAGGGCCCATAACCGGGGAGCTGTTTTTT
v_gene: TRBV2; j_gene: TRBJ2-1; d_gene: TRBD1; len: 15; abundance: once; CDR3aa: CASRRDRGWGDEQFF; CDR3nt: TGTGCCAGCAGGCGGGACAGGGGGTGGGGCGATGAGCAGTTCTTC
v_gene: TRBV28; j_gene: TRBJ1-4; d_gene: .; len: 16; abundance: .; CDR3aa: CASTQGGDTTNEKLFF; CDR3nt: TGTGCCAGCACTCAAGGAGGCGATACAACTAATGAAAAACTGTTTTTT
v_gene: TRBV6-1; j_gene: TRBJ2-1; d_gene: TRBD1; len: 15; abundance: .; CDR3aa: CASSPGQGAVGEQFF; CDR3nt: TGTGCCAGCAGCCCGGGACAGGGGGCTGTGGGTGAGCAGTTCTTC
v_gene: TRBV7-2; j_gene: TRBJ1-5; d_gene: .; len: 15; abundance: .; CDR3aa: CASSLQEFSNQPQHF; CDR3nt: TGTGCCAGCAGCTTACAGGAATTTAGCAATCAGCCCCAGCATTTT
v_gene: TRBV7-2; j_gene: TRBJ2-1; d_gene: .; len: 15; abundance: .; CDR3aa: CASSLLASSYNEQFF; CDR3nt: TGTGCCAGCAGCTTACTGGCTTCCTCCTACAATGAGCAGTTCTTC
v_gene: TRBV7-2; j_gene: TRBJ2-1; d_gene: TRBD2; len: 16; abundance: .; CDR3aa: CASSLLSGRAYNEQFF; CDR3nt: TGTGCCAGCAGCTTATTGAGCGGGAGGGCCTACAATGAGCAGTTCTTC
v_gene: TRBV27; j_gene: TRBJ1-2; d_gene: .; len: 14; abundance: .; CDR3aa: CASSSDRTYYGYTF; CDR3nt: TGTGCCAGCAGTTCCGACAGGACCTACTATGGCTACACCTTC
v_gene: TRBV5-8; j_gene: TRBJ2-1; d_gene: .; len: 14; abundance: .; CDR3aa: CASSFAGNHNEQFF; CDR3nt: TGTGCCAGCAGCTTTGCAGGTAACCACAATGAGCAGTTCTTC
v_gene: TRBV7-2; j_gene: TRBJ2-1; d_gene: TRBD2; len: 19; abundance: .; CDR3aa: CASSLKGGLAGGPSNEQFF; CDR3nt: TGTGCCAGCAGCTTAAAGGGGGGACTAGCGGGAGGGCCGAGCAATGAGCAGTTCTTC
v_gene: TRBV5-1; j_gene: TRBJ2-6; d_gene: .; len: 14; abundance: .; CDR3aa: CASSPNELTNVLTF; CDR3nt: TGCGCCAGCAGCCCTAACGAGCTTACCAACGTCCTGACTTTC
v_gene: TRBV4-3; j_gene: TRBJ2-7; d_gene: TRBD2; len: 15; abundance: .; CDR3aa: CASSQGLAGPYEQYF; CDR3nt: TGCGCCAGCAGCCAAGGGCTAGCGGGACCCTACGAGCAGTACTTC
v_gene: TRBV11-2; j_gene: TRBJ2-7; d_gene: TRBD2; len: 16; abundance: once; CDR3aa: CASSLVRLAGYYEQYF; CDR3nt: TGTGCCAGCAGCTTAGTTAGGCTAGCGGGGTACTACGAGCAGTACTTC
v_gene: TRBV6-5; j_gene: TRBJ1-2; d_gene: .; len: 13; abundance: .; CDR3aa: CASSYYRQDGYTF; CDR3nt: TGTGCCAGCAGTTACTACCGCCAGGATGGCTACACCTTC
v_gene: TRBV28; j_gene: TRBJ2-7; d_gene: TRBD1; len: 13; abundance: .; CDR3aa: CASSEDRTYEQYF; CDR3nt: TGTGCCAGCAGTGAGGACAGGACCTACGAGCAGTACTTC
v_gene: TRBV6-5; j_gene: TRBJ2-7; d_gene: TRBD1; len: 15; abundance: .; CDR3aa: CASSSPQGGVDEQYF; CDR3nt: TGTGCCAGCAGTTCCCCCCAAGGGGGCGTCGACGAGCAGTACTTC
v_gene: TRBV28; j_gene: TRBJ2-5; d_gene: .; len: 13; abundance: .; CDR3aa: CASSFNRQETQYF; CDR3nt: TGTGCCAGCAGTTTCAACAGGCAAGAGACCCAGTACTTC
v_gene: TRBV5-4; j_gene: TRBJ1-1; d_gene: .; len: 17; abundance: .; CDR3aa: CASSFLGAGAPNTEAFF; CDR3nt: TGTGCCAGCAGCTTTCTCGGTGCGGGGGCCCCCAACACTGAAGCTTTCTTT
v_gene: TRBV27; j_gene: TRBJ2-6; d_gene: .; len: 15; abundance: .; CDR3aa: CASSLGGPGANVLTF; CDR3nt: TGTGCCAGCAGTTTGGGGGGGCCTGGGGCCAACGTCCTGACTTTC
v_gene: TRBV27; j_gene: TRBJ1-5; d_gene: .; len: 12; abundance: once; CDR3aa: CASRDRNQPQHF; CDR3nt: TGTGCCAGCAGGGACAGAAATCAGCCCCAGCATTTT
v_gene: TRBV7-9; j_gene: TRBJ2-7; d_gene: TRBD2; len: 13; abundance: .; CDR3aa: CASSLPSGYEQYF; CDR3nt: TGTGCCAGCAGCTTACCTAGCGGATACGAGCAGTACTTC
v_gene: TRBV2; j_gene: TRBJ1-2; d_gene: .; len: 13; abundance: few; CDR3aa: CASIAGNFYGYTF; CDR3nt: TGTGCCAGCATAGCAGGGAACTTCTATGGCTACACCTTC
v_gene: TRBV5-1; j_gene: TRBJ2-1; d_gene: TRBD2; len: 13; abundance: .; CDR3aa: CASSGLAVGEQFF; CDR3nt: TGCGCCAGCAGTGGACTAGCGGTAGGGGAGCAGTTCTTC
v_gene: TRBV7-6; j_gene: TRBJ2-1; d_gene: .; len: 20; abundance: .; CDR3aa: CASSLAVERGETGFYNEQFF; CDR3nt: TGTGCCAGCAGCTTAGCGGTAGAGCGGGGCGAGACAGGTTTCTACAATGAGCAGTTCTTC
v_gene: TRBV29-1; j_gene: TRBJ2-3; d_gene: .; len: 13; abundance: .; CDR3aa: CSIRVRVTDTQYF; CDR3nt: TGCAGCATCAGGGTTAGGGTCACAGATACGCAGTATTTT
v_gene: TRBV18; j_gene: TRBJ1-3; d_gene: TRBD1; len: 16; abundance: .; CDR3aa: CASSPQGQGTGNTIYF; CDR3nt: TGTGCCAGCTCACCACAGGGACAGGGGACGGGAAACACCATATATTTT
v_gene: TRBV2; j_gene: TRBJ2-5; d_gene: .; len: 15; abundance: .; CDR3aa: CASSEYSGRQETQYF; CDR3nt: TGTGCCAGCAGTGAATATAGCGGACGACAAGAGACCCAGTACTTC
v_gene: TRBV5-1; j_gene: TRBJ1-2; d_gene: TRBD1; len: 14; abundance: few; CDR3aa: CASSLTGGERGYTF; CDR3nt: TGCGCCAGCAGCTTGACAGGGGGCGAGCGGGGCTACACCTTC
v_gene: TRBV29-1; j_gene: TRBJ2-3; d_gene: .; len: 14; abundance: .; CDR3aa: CSVGLGMRTDTQYF; CDR3nt: TGCAGCGTTGGACTCGGGATGCGGACAGATACGCAGTATTTT
v_gene: TRBV7-2; j_gene: TRBJ2-7; d_gene: TRBD1; len: 16; abundance: .; CDR3aa: CASSLPDRGRFYEQYF; CDR3nt: TGTGCCAGCAGCTTACCGGACAGGGGGCGATTCTACGAGCAGTACTTC
v_gene: TRBV29-1; j_gene: TRBJ1-2; d_gene: .; len: 10; abundance: .; CDR3aa: CSVGRNGYTF; CDR3nt: TGCAGCGTTGGGAGGAATGGCTACACCTTC
v_gene: TRBV29-1; j_gene: TRBJ2-7; d_gene: .; len: 12; abundance: .; CDR3aa: CSGEDTSYEQYF; CDR3nt: TGCAGCGGGGAAGACACTTCCTACGAGCAGTACTTC
v_gene: TRBV2; j_gene: TRBJ1-6; d_gene: TRBD1; len: 15; abundance: .; CDR3aa: CASSVGTGSNSPLHF; CDR3nt: TGTGCCAGCAGTGTCGGGACAGGATCTAATTCACCCCTCCACTTT
v_gene: TRBV4-1; j_gene: TRBJ1-2; d_gene: TRBD1; len: 17; abundance: .; CDR3aa: CASSPTPSDRANYGYTF; CDR3nt: TGCGCCAGCAGCCCCACCCCATCCGACAGGGCAAACTATGGCTACACCTTC
v_gene: TRBV6-1; j_gene: TRBJ2-5; d_gene: TRBD2; len: 13; abundance: .; CDR3aa: CASSGGGQETQYF; CDR3nt: TGTGCCAGCAGTGGGGGGGGCCAAGAGACCCAGTACTTC
v_gene: TRBV4-1; j_gene: TRBJ1-2; d_gene: TRBD1; len: 15; abundance: once; CDR3aa: CASSQDGQGARGYTF; CDR3nt: TGCGCCAGCAGCCAAGATGGACAGGGGGCACGAGGCTACACCTTC
v_gene: TRBV20-1; j_gene: TRBJ2-1; d_gene: .; len: 11; abundance: .; CDR3aa: CSKRQYNEQFF; CDR3nt: TGCAGTAAACGACAGTACAATGAGCAGTTCTTC
v_gene: TRBV6-5; j_gene: TRBJ1-2; d_gene: .; len: 13; abundance: .; CDR3aa: CASSYSWEGGYTF; CDR3nt: TGTGCCAGCAGTTACTCCTGGGAGGGTGGCTACACCTTC
v_gene: TRBV6-5; j_gene: TRBJ1-2; d_gene: TRBD1; len: 16; abundance: .; CDR3aa: CASSYTASRTGSGYTF; CDR3nt: TGTGCCAGCAGTTACACAGCCTCGCGGACAGGGTCTGGCTACACCTTC
v_gene: TRBV28; j_gene: TRBJ2-6; d_gene: .; len: 17; abundance: .; CDR3aa: CASEKGLGQSGANVLTF; CDR3nt: TGTGCCAGTGAGAAGGGACTGGGGCAGTCTGGGGCCAACGTCCTGACTTTC
v_gene: TRBV5-6; j_gene: TRBJ1-2; d_gene: TRBD1; len: 17; abundance: .; CDR3aa: CASNIPAAGGGNYGYTF; CDR3nt: TGTGCCAGCAACATACCTGCGGCAGGGGGAGGTAACTATGGCTACACCTTC
v_gene: TRBV21-1; j_gene: TRBJ1-6; d_gene: .; len: 17; abundance: once; CDR3aa: CASTKGGDRGVNSPLHF; CDR3nt: TGTGCCAGCACCAAAGGGGGGGACAGGGGAGTTAATTCACCCCTCCACTTT
v_gene: TRBV29-1; j_gene: TRBJ1-3; d_gene: .; len: 13; abundance: .; CDR3aa: CSVAGIAGNTIYF; CDR3nt: TGCAGCGTGGCAGGGATCGCGGGAAACACCATATATTTT
v_gene: TRBV2; j_gene: TRBJ2-7; d_gene: .; len: 15; abundance: .; CDR3aa: CASSVRGQGSYEQYF; CDR3nt: TGTGCCAGCAGTGTGCGGGGGCAGGGCTCCTACGAGCAGTACTTC
v_gene: TRBV11-2; j_gene: TRBJ1-1; d_gene: TRBD1; len: 16; abundance: .; CDR3aa: CASSFFTGGVNTEAFF; CDR3nt: TGTGCCAGCAGCTTTTTCACAGGGGGCGTGAACACTGAAGCTTTCTTT
v_gene: TRBV28; j_gene: TRBJ1-5; d_gene: .; len: 15; abundance: .; CDR3aa: CASSFWGSSNQPQHF; CDR3nt: TGTGCCAGCAGTTTCTGGGGCTCGAGCAATCAGCCCCAGCATTTT
v_gene: TRBV6-1; j_gene: TRBJ2-2; d_gene: .; len: 17; abundance: few; CDR3aa: CASSEGSNRVGSGELFF; CDR3nt: TGTGCCAGCAGTGAAGGAAGTAACAGGGTTGGGTCCGGGGAGCTGTTTTTT
v_gene: TRBV29-1; j_gene: TRBJ1-3; d_gene: .; len: 15; abundance: .; CDR3aa: CSVEVRVGAEDTIYF; CDR3nt: TGCAGCGTTGAAGTTAGGGTGGGGGCTGAGGACACCATATATTTT
v_gene: TRBV5-1; j_gene: TRBJ1-1; d_gene: .; len: 14; abundance: .; CDR3aa: CASSSSGFPTEAFF; CDR3nt: TGCGCCAGCAGCTCGTCAGGGTTTCCCACTGAAGCTTTCTTT
v_gene: TRBV7-8; j_gene: TRBJ2-6; d_gene: TRBD2; len: 15; abundance: .; CDR3aa: CASSFGGSGANVLTF; CDR3nt: TGTGCCAGCAGCTTCGGGGGGTCTGGGGCCAACGTCCTGACTTTC
v_gene: TRBV12-5; j_gene: TRBJ2-5; d_gene: .; len: 17; abundance: .; CDR3aa: CASGSPGQGSAQETQYF; CDR3nt: TGTGCTAGTGGTTCCCCCGGCCAGGGAAGCGCCCAAGAGACCCAGTACTTC
v_gene: TRBV4-3; j_gene: TRBJ2-7; d_gene: TRBD2; len: 18; abundance: .; CDR3aa: CASSQGASGSPPIYEQYF; CDR3nt: TGCGCCAGCAGCCAAGGGGCTAGCGGGAGTCCTCCAATCTACGAGCAGTACTTC
v_gene: TRBV29-1; j_gene: TRBJ1-4; d_gene: .; len: 13; abundance: .; CDR3aa: CSAIAQGGEKLFF; CDR3nt: TGCAGCGCCATTGCACAGGGTGGAGAAAAACTGTTTTTT
v_gene: TRBV4-1; j_gene: TRBJ1-1; d_gene: TRBD1; len: 13; abundance: .; CDR3aa: CASSHEATGGTFF; CDR3nt: TGCGCCAGCAGCCACGAGGCGACAGGGGGAACTTTCTTT
v_gene: TRBV5-1; j_gene: TRBJ2-3; d_gene: TRBD2; len: 18; abundance: .; CDR3aa: CASSLVLAGAEVTDTQYF; CDR3nt: TGCGCCAGCAGCTTGGTTCTAGCGGGGGCCGAAGTCACAGATACGCAGTATTTT